This T cell receptor (beta chain) emerged from a study of cytomegalovirus exposure and HLA in healthy donors. This CDR3 is built from 16 residues. The germline V gene has CDR1 LNHNV and CDR2 YYDKDF (reference sequence). The V and J ends lost 5 bases and 0 bases respectively, with 14 bases between them. Details on this clone: Its antigen remains unidentified.

The PCR was carried out with 60 Vbeta primers and 13 Jbeta primers. The method was immunoSEQ multiplex PCR; TCRdb's version includes in-frame clones alone and lacks a portion of them. Of 150,000 to 200,000 clones detected, about 75% appear once; the ten largest clones hold around 4.9%. Points from the study as a whole: Overall, under 200 TCR beta chains were annotated as cytomegalovirus-associated. From TCR beta sequences, most subjects' HLA-A and HLA-B alleles were reportedly predicted accurately. Later analysis demonstrated an association between a missense DCLRE1C variant and TCR beta V- and J-gene trimming. 16,951 TCR beta sequences were associated with HLA alleles at 0.05 false discovery rate in a later analysis.

This TCR derives from a male donor in good health and CMV-seronegative. The chain carries TRBV15 and TRBJ2-4, with no clear D. Source material: PBMCs. The CDR3 nucleotides read TGTGCCACCAGCGCCTCGGTATTCTTAGCCAAAAACATTCAGTACTTC. It translates to CATSASVFLAKNIQYF. Full variable domain (outside the CDR3, taken from reference TRBV15 and TRBJ2-4): DAMVIQNPRYQVTQFGKPVTLSCSQTLNHNVMYWYQQKSSQAPKLLFHYYDKDFNNEADTPDNFQSRRPNTSFCFLDIRSPGLGDTAMYLCATSASVFLAKNIQYFGAGTRLSVL.